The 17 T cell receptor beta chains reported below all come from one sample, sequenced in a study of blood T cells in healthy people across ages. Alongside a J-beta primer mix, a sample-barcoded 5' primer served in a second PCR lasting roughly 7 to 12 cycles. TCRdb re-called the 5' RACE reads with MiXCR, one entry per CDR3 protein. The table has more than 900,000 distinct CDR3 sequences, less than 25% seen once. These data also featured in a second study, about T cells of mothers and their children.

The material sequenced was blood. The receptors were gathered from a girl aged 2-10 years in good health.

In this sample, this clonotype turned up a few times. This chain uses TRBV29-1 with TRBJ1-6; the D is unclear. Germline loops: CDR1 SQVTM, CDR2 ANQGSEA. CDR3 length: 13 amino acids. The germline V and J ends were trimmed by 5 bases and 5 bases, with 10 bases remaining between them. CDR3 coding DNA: TGCAGCGTTTTATCAGGAGATAATTCACCCCTCCACTTT. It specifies CSVLSGDNSPLHF.

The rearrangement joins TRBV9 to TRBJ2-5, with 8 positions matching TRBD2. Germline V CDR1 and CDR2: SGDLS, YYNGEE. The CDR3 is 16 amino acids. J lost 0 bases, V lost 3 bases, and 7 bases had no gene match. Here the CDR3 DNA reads TGTGCCAGCAGCGCAGTGGGAGCGGGAGACCAAGAGACCCAGTACTTC. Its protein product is CASSAVGAGDQETQYF.

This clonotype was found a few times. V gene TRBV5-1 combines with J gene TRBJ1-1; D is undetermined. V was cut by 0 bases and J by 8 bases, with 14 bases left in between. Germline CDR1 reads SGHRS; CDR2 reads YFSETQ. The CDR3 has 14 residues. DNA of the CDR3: TGCGCCAGCAGCTTGGTAGTTACAGCCTCCGAAGCTTTCTTT. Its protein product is CASSLVVTASEAFF.

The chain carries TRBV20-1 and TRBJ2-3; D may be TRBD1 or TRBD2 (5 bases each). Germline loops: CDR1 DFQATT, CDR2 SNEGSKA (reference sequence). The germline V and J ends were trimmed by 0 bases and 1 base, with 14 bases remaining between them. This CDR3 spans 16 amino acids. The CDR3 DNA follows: TGCAGTGCTAGAGATGCCGGGGCGGGCGGCACAGATACGCAGTATTTT. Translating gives CSARDAGAGGTDTQYF.

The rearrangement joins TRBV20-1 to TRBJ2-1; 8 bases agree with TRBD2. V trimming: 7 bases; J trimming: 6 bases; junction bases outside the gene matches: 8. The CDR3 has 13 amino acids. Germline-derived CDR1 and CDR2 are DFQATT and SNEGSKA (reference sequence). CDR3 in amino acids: CSVQTRGGNEQFF. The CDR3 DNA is TGCAGTGTCCAAACCCGGGGGGGCAATGAGCAGTTCTTC.

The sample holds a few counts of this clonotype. This CDR3 reads CASSRGQGGTYEQYF. Written as DNA, the CDR3 is TGTGCCAGCAGCCGTGGACAGGGGGGGACCTACGAGCAGTACTTC. The chain joins TRBV14 to TRBJ2-7; the match to TRBD1 covers 10 bases. The trim removed 4 bases at V and 2 bases at J, leaving 5 bases unmatched. This CDR3 comprises 15 residues. Germline lookup yields CDR1 SGHDN and CDR2 FVKESK. The full variable domain, with the rest looked up from reference TRBV14 and TRBJ2-7, is EAGVTQFPSHSVIEKGQTVTLRCDPISGHDNLYWYRRVMGKEIKFLLHFVKESKQDESGMPNNRFLAERTGGTYSTLKVQPAELEDSGVYFCASSRGQGGTYEQYFGPGTRLTVT.

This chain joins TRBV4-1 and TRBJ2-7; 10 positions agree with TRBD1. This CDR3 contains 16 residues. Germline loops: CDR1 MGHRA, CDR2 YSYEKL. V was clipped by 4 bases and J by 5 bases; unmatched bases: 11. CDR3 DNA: TGCGCCAGCAGCCTAACATACGGACAGGGGGTGGACGAGCAGTACTTC. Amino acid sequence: CASSLTYGQGVDEQYF.

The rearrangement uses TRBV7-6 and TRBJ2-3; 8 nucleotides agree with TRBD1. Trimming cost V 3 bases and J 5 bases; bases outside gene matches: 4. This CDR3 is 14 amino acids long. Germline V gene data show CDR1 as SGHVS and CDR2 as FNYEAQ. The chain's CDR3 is CASSLTGAGDTQYF. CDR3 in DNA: TGTGCCAGCAGCTTGACAGGGGCGGGAGATACGCAGTATTTT.

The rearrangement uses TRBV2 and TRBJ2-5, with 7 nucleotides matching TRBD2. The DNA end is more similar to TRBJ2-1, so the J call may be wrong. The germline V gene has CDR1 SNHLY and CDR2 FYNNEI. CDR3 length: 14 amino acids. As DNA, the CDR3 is TGTGCCAGCAGTGATGGGAGGGGAAGGTATGAGCAGTTCTTC. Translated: CASSDGRGRYEQFF.

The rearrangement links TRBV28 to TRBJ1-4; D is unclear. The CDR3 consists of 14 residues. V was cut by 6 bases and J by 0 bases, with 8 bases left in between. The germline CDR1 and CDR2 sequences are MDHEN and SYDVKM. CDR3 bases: TGTGCCAGCAGGCGCCATGCAACTAATGAAAAACTGTTTTTT. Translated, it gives CASRRHATNEKLFF.

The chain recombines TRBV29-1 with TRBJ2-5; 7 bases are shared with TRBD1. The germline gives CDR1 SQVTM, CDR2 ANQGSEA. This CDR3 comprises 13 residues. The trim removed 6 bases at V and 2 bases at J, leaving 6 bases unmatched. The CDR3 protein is CSVGQLIQETQYF. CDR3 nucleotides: TGCAGCGTGGGACAGCTAATACAAGAGACCCAGTACTTC.

The CDR3 DNA reads TGCAGCGTTGAAGCCAGGGCAATTAATGAGCAGTTCTTC. Translation: CSVEARAINEQFF. The gene calls are TRBV29-1 and TRBJ2-1; D perhaps matches TRBD1 (5 bases). This CDR3 region has 13 residues. CDR1 and CDR2 from the germline V gene are SQVTM and ANQGSEA. Trimming pared 1 base from V and 7 bases from J, leaving 11 bases between.

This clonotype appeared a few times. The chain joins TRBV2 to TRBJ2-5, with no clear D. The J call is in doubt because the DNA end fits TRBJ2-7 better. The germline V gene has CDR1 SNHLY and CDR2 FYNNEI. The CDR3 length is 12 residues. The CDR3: CASSEQNYEQYF. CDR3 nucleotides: TGTGCCAGCTCGGAACAGAATTACGAGCAGTACTTC.

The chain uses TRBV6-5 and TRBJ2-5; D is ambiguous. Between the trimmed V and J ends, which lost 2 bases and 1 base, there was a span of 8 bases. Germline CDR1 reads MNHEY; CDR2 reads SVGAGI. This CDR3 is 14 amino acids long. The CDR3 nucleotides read TGTGCCAGCAGTTACAGGGCCCCCCAAGAGACCCAGTACTTC. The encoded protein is CASSYRAPQETQYF.

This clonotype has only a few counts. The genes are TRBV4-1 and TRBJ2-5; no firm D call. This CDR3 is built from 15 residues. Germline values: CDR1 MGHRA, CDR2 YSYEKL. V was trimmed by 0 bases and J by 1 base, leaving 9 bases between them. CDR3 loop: CASSQDEDGQETQYF. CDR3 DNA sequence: TGCGCCAGCAGCCAAGATGAGGACGGCCAAGAGACCCAGTACTTC.

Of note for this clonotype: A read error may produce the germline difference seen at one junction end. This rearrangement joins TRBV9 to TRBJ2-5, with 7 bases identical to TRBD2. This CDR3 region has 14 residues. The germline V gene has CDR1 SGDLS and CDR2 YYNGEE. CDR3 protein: CASSPGLPIGTHYF. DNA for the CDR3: TGTGCCAGCAGTCCGGGACTACCTATCGGGACCCACTACTTC.

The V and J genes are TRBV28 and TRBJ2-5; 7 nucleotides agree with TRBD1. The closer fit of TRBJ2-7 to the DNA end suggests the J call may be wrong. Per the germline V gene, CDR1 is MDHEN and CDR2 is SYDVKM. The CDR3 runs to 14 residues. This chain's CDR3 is CASSPDGQVYEQYF. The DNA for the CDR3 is TGTGCCAGCAGTCCCGACGGACAGGTCTACGAGCAGTACTTC.